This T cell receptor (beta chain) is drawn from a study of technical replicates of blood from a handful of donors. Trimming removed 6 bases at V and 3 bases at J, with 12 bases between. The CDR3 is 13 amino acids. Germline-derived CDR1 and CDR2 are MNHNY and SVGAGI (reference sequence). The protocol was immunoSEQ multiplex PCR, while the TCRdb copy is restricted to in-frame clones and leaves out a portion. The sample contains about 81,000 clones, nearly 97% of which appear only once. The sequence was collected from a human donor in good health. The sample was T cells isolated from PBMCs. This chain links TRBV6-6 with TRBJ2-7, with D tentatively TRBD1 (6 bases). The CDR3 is CASRGGQNYEQYF. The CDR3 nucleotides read TGTGCCAGCAGAGGAGGACAGAACTACGAGCAGTACTTC.